One sample yielded the 28 T cell receptor beta chains listed below, sequenced in a study of blood T cell repertoires in COVID-19. Here immunoSEQ multiplex PCR was the method, and the copy in TCRdb shows in-frame clones only, minus some. The sample lists about 200,000 clones; around 84% were seen once. Material: PBMCs or T cells enriched from blood (not recorded which). Every receptor here comes from a woman aged 25 to 45 who had been exposed to COVID-19.

J is TRBJ2-5 and V is TRBV27, with no clear D. Between the trimmed V and J ends, which lost 4 bases and 5 bases, there was a span of 17 bases. The CDR3 loop spans 15 amino acids. Germline V gene data show CDR1 as MNHEY and CDR2 as SMNVEV (reference sequence). The CDR3 loop is CASSSLPRLSETQYF. In nucleotides, the CDR3 is TGTGCCAGCAGTTCTTTGCCCCGTCTATCGGAGACCCAGTACTTC.

The sample holds a few counts of this clone. This sequence joins TRBV2 and TRBJ1-1, with D possibly TRBD1 on 6 matching bases. Germline V lookup: CDR1 SNHLY, CDR2 FYNNEI. V lost 7 bases and J 1 base, leaving 16 bases between the germline ends. This CDR3 region has 15 residues. The CDR3 DNA reads as TGTGCCAGCAAAGGACAGACCGCTTCGAACACTGAAGCTTTCTTT. Residues: CASKGQTASNTEAFF.

In its sample, this clone was seen once. The chain joins TRBV7-2 to TRBJ1-4; D might be TRBD1 (6 bases). Germline loops: CDR1 SGHTA, CDR2 FQGNSA. The CDR3 is 15 residues long. Trimming pared 5 bases from V and 5 bases from J, leaving 15 bases between. The CDR3 region has the DNA TGTGCCAGCAGCACTCATAGCCAGGGGAATGAAAAACTGTTTTTT. Residues: CASSTHSQGNEKLFF. Combining the CDR3 with reference TRBV7-2 and TRBJ1-4 gives the whole variable domain GAGVSQSPSNKVTEKGKDVELRCDPISGHTALYWYRQSLGQGLEFLIYFQGNSAPDKSGLPSDRFSAERTGGSVSTLTIQRTQQEDSAVYLCASSTHSQGNEKLFFGSGTQLSVL.

This chain connects TRBV11-3 to TRBJ2-3; 8 positions agree with TRBD2. In germline, CDR1 is SGHNT, CDR2 YENEEA. The ends lost 5 bases at V and 3 bases at J; junction bases unmatched: 10. This CDR3 has 16 amino acids. The chain's CDR3 is CASSLWAGGVTDTQYF. The CDR3 nucleotides are TGTGCCAGCAGCCTATGGGCGGGGGGAGTAACAGATACGCAGTATTTT. Variable domain in full (rest from reference TRBV11-3 and TRBJ2-3): EAGVVQSPRYKIIEKKQPVAFWCNPISGHNTLYWYLQNLGQGPELLIRYENEEAVDDSQLPKDRFSAERLKGVDSTLKIQPAELGDSAVYLCASSLWAGGVTDTQYFGPGTRLTVL.

CDR3 protein: CASSLQSSSGNTIYF. In DNA form, the CDR3 reads TGCGCCAGCAGCTTACAGAGCAGCTCTGGAAACACCATATATTTT. The chain couples TRBV5-1 to TRBJ1-3; D remains ambiguous. The CDR3 runs 15 residues. Germline V gene data show CDR1 as SGHRS and CDR2 as YFSETQ. V lost 2 bases and J 0 bases, leaving 9 bases between the germline ends. Looking up the rest from reference TRBV5-1 and TRBJ1-3 gives the full variable domain: KAGVTQTPRYLIKTRGQQVTLSCSPISGHRSVSWYQQTPGQGLQFLFEYFSETQRNKGNFPGRFSGRQFSNSRSEMNVSTLELGDSALYLCASSLQSSSGNTIYFGEGSWLTVV.

The CDR3 sequence is CASSQPDSPSMGYTF. The CDR3, as DNA: TGTGCCAGCAGCCAACCGGACAGCCCATCTATGGGGTACACCTTC. This chain joins TRBV3-1 (or the pseudogene TRBV3-2) and TRBJ1-2; tentatively, D is TRBD1 (6 bases). From germline, CDR1 is LGHDT and CDR2 YNNKEL (reference sequence). The V and J ends lost 2 bases and 11 bases respectively, with 21 bases between them. CDR3 length: 15 residues.

The chain is built from TRBV5-1 and TRBJ2-5; D may be TRBD2 (6 bases). Germline values: CDR1 SGHRS, CDR2 YFSETQ. Trimming pared 4 bases from V and 4 bases from J, leaving 17 bases between. The CDR3 runs 15 residues. The CDR3 here is CASSRSLGAGETQYF. The CDR3, as DNA: TGCGCCAGCAGCCGATCCCTCGGAGCGGGAGAGACCCAGTACTTC.

CDR3: CASSHREGAYEQYF. CDR3 in DNA: TGTGCCAGCAGCCACCGCGAGGGAGCCTACGAGCAGTACTTC. The V call is TRBV11-2, the J call TRBJ2-7, with TRBD2 as a possible D gene (5 bases). Germline lookup yields CDR1 SGHAT and CDR2 FQNNGV. The CDR3 is made up of 14 amino acids. Trimming removed 5 bases at V and 2 bases at J, with 13 bases between.

This chain joins TRBV2 and TRBJ1-4, with D uncertain. Germline loops: CDR1 SNHLY, CDR2 FYNNEI. The CDR3 has 15 amino acids. V was trimmed by 2 bases and J by 0 bases, leaving 7 bases between them. The CDR3 is CASSEFSATNEKLFF. Written as DNA, the CDR3 is TGTGCCAGCAGTGAATTTAGCGCAACTAATGAAAAACTGTTTTTT.

The chain combines TRBV5-1 with TRBJ1-1, with TRBD1 as a possible D gene (5 bases). The V end was cut by 1 base, the J end by 7 bases, with 8 bases between. CDR1 SGHRS and CDR2 YFSETQ come from the germline V gene. This CDR3 has 12 amino acids. The CDR3 region is CASSLIGGEAFF. CDR3 nucleotides: TGCGCCAGCAGCTTGATCGGGGGTGAAGCTTTCTTT.

The CDR3 DNA reads TGCGCCAGCAGCTTGGAGACAGCCTCTATATGGACCTTC. Encoded protein: CASSLETASIWTF. The chain couples TRBV5-1 to TRBJ1-2, with D tentatively TRBD1 (5 bases). The CDR3 is 13 amino acids. Trimming shortened V by 0 bases and J by 14 bases, and 17 bases separated the two germline ends. From germline, CDR1 is SGHRS and CDR2 YFSETQ.

This chain links TRBV3-1 (or the pseudogene TRBV3-2) with TRBJ2-6; D is uncertain. Germline V gene lookup returns CDR1 LGHDT and CDR2 YNNKEL (reference sequence). Trimming left V 1 base short and J 0 bases short, with 4 bases between. The CDR3 has 15 amino acids. As DNA, the CDR3 is TGTGCCAGCAGCCAAGCGGTCTCTGGGGCCAACGTCCTGACTTTC. This translates into CASSQAVSGANVLTF.

This clone was seen many times. The CDR3 sequence is CASSPTTGTDTQYF. The CDR3 DNA sequence: TGTGCCAGCAGTCCTACTACTGGGACAGATACGCAGTATTTT. J is TRBJ2-3 and V is TRBV3-1 (or the pseudogene TRBV3-2); no definite D call. The V end lost 6 bases, the J end lost 3 bases, and 13 bases lay between the germline ends. CDR3 length equals 14 residues. Germline CDR1 is LGHDT and CDR2 is YNNKEL (reference sequence).

The genes are TRBV5-6 and TRBJ1-2; 7 bases line up with TRBD1. CDR1 is SGHDT, CDR2 YYEEEE, per germline. V shed 2 bases, J shed 7 bases, and the junction held 11 bases outside the gene matches. CDR3 length equals 15 residues. Here the CDR3 reads CASSFRRQGAPGYTF. The CDR3 DNA reads TGTGCCAGCAGCTTTCGGCGACAGGGTGCCCCTGGCTACACCTTC.

As for this clone: A junction boundary mismatches the germline segment, possibly from a read error. The gene calls are TRBV7-9 and TRBJ1-2; D is uncertain. Germline lookup yields CDR1 SEHNR and CDR2 FQNEAQ (reference sequence). The CDR3 extends over 15 amino acids. CDR3 residues: CTSSLPLMGRYGYTF. The CDR3 nucleotides are TGTACCAGCAGCTTACCATTGATGGGCCGATATGGCTACACCTTC.

The genes are TRBV9 and TRBJ1-2; 9 nucleotides line up with TRBD1. Germline V gives CDR1 SGDLS, CDR2 YYNGEE. This CDR3 is 16 amino acids long. The junction had 7 bases not matched to a gene; V was cut back by 0 bases and J by 4 bases. Here the CDR3 reads CASSVGPTGGGYGYTF. The CDR3 bases are TGTGCCAGCAGCGTAGGACCAACAGGGGGCGGCTATGGCTACACCTTC.

This chain uses TRBV5-6 with TRBJ1-1; D gene ambiguous. Deletions cut 0 bases from V and 0 bases from J, with 9 bases between. Germline V lookup: CDR1 SGHDT, CDR2 YYEEEE. The CDR3 length is 15 residues. DNA for the CDR3: TGTGCCAGCAGCTTGGTTCTGAGTGTGAACACTGAAGCTTTCTTT. It codes for CASSLVLSVNTEAFF.

This chain connects TRBV9 to TRBJ1-1, with 10 bases aligning to TRBD1. After removal of 0 bases from V and 6 bases from J, the junction contained 8 bases not matched to a gene. CDR1 is SGDLS and CDR2 is YYNGEE in the germline V gene. The CDR3 has 16 residues. The CDR3: CASSVDRDRGGAEAFF. In DNA, the CDR3 is TGTGCCAGCAGCGTAGACCGGGACAGGGGAGGGGCTGAAGCTTTCTTT.

This chain joins TRBV19 and TRBJ1-1; no definite D call. In germline, CDR1 is LNHDA, CDR2 SQIVND (reference sequence). This CDR3 region has 14 residues. The V gene lost 5 bases and the J gene lost 1 base, with 11 bases spanning the gap. The CDR3 region has the DNA TGTGCCAGTAGTCCCCACGACACGAACACTGAAGCTTTCTTT. It yields the protein CASSPHDTNTEAFF. Looking up the rest from reference TRBV19 and TRBJ1-1 gives the full variable domain: DGGITQSPKYLFRKEGQNVTLSCEQNLNHDAMYWYRQDPGQGLRLIYYSQIVNDFQKGDIAEGYSVSREKKESFPLTVTSAQKNPTAFYLCASSPHDTNTEAFFGQGTRLTVV.

The J gene is TRBJ1-1, the V gene TRBV6-5, with D unclear. Trimming pared 6 bases from V and 6 bases from J, leaving 14 bases between. CDR3 size: 13 residues. Germline values: CDR1 MNHEY, CDR2 SVGAGI. The CDR3 reads CASSAFSAAEAFF. Here the CDR3 DNA reads TGTGCCAGCAGCGCATTCAGCGCCGCTGAAGCTTTCTTT.

The J gene is TRBJ2-5, the V gene TRBV4-1; TRBD2 is a possible D gene (7 bases). V dropped 0 bases and J dropped 2 bases, with 19 bases sitting between them. The CDR3 has 18 amino acids. From germline, CDR1 is MGHRA and CDR2 YSYEKL. Here the CDR3 reads CASSQDPGVTGGQETQYF. In DNA, the CDR3 is TGCGCCAGCAGCCAAGACCCAGGGGTGACGGGGGGTCAAGAGACCCAGTACTTC.

This clone was picked up a small number of times. The chain recombines TRBV5-1 with TRBJ1-4; TRBD1 is a possible D gene (5 bases). The CDR3 has 16 residues. The germline V and J ends were trimmed by 2 bases and 7 bases, with 18 bases remaining between them. CDR1 and CDR2 from the germline V gene are SGHRS and YFSETQ. This CDR3 is CASSFLTAGISEKLFF. Here the CDR3 DNA reads TGCGCCAGCAGCTTCCTCACAGCAGGGATTAGTGAAAAACTGTTTTTT. The full variable domain, completed using reference TRBV5-1 and TRBJ1-4, is KAGVTQTPRYLIKTRGQQVTLSCSPISGHRSVSWYQQTPGQGLQFLFEYFSETQRNKGNFPGRFSGRQFSNSRSEMNVSTLELGDSALYLCASSFLTAGISEKLFFGSGTQLSVL.

This chain joins TRBV5-3 and TRBJ1-3, with D maybe TRBD1 (5 bases). TRBV5-3 has ORF status, its function being uncertain. The length of the CDR3 is 20 residues. V was pared by 2 bases and J by 4 bases, with 28 bases between. CDR3 nucleotides: TGTGCCAGAAGCTTTGATATATTAGGATCAACGGGCAGGGCCGGAAACACCATATATTTT. The encoded protein is CARSFDILGSTGRAGNTIYF.

The rearrangement links TRBV7-3 to TRBJ2-1, with D possibly being TRBD2 (5 bases). This CDR3 is 14 amino acids long. V dropped 6 bases and J dropped 9 bases, with 18 bases sitting between them. Germline assignment: CDR1 SGHTA and CDR2 FQGTGA. CDR3 DNA: TGTGCCAGCAGTCTTTCAGCGGACTTAACTGAGCAGTTCTTC. As protein: CASSLSADLTEQFF.

This clone was seen only a few times. The V call is TRBV4-3, the J call TRBJ2-3; 11 bases line up with TRBD1. The CDR3 is made up of 14 amino acids. J lost 7 bases, V lost 6 bases, and 6 bases had no gene match. Germline values: CDR1 LGHNA, CDR2 YSLEER. CDR3 sequence reads: CASSIGTGGYTQYF. CDR3 sequence (DNA): TGCGCCAGCAGTATAGGGACAGGGGGATATACGCAGTATTTT.

The J gene is TRBJ2-7, the V gene TRBV5-4; 7 nucleotides agree with TRBD2. With 6 bases clipped from V and 6 bases from J, the junction kept 9 bases outside the gene matches. From germline, CDR1 is SGHNT and CDR2 YYREEE (reference sequence). CDR3 length: 13 residues. This chain's CDR3 is CASTGRFSGEQYF. CDR3 coding DNA: TGTGCCAGCACCGGGAGGTTCAGCGGCGAGCAGTACTTC.

V is TRBV2 and J is TRBJ1-1; 10 bases fit TRBD1. V was pared by 7 bases and J by 5 bases, with 4 bases of the junction left unmatched. The germline V gene has CDR1 SNHLY and CDR2 FYNNEI. The CDR3 covers 13 residues. CDR3 in DNA: TGTGCCAGCAACCCGGACAGGGGGACTGAAGCTTTCTTT. As protein: CASNPDRGTEAFF.

This clone was seen just once. The chain's CDR3 is CASSSTVTEAFF. The CDR3 DNA reads TGTGCCAGCAGTTCGACAGTGACTGAAGCTTTCTTT. The chain carries TRBV6-2 or TRBV6-3 and TRBJ1-1; D is perhaps TRBD1 (5 bases). Trimming cost V 4 bases and J 5 bases, with 8 bases left between them. The CDR3 has 12 amino acids. CDR1 is MNHEY, CDR2 SVGEGT, per germline.